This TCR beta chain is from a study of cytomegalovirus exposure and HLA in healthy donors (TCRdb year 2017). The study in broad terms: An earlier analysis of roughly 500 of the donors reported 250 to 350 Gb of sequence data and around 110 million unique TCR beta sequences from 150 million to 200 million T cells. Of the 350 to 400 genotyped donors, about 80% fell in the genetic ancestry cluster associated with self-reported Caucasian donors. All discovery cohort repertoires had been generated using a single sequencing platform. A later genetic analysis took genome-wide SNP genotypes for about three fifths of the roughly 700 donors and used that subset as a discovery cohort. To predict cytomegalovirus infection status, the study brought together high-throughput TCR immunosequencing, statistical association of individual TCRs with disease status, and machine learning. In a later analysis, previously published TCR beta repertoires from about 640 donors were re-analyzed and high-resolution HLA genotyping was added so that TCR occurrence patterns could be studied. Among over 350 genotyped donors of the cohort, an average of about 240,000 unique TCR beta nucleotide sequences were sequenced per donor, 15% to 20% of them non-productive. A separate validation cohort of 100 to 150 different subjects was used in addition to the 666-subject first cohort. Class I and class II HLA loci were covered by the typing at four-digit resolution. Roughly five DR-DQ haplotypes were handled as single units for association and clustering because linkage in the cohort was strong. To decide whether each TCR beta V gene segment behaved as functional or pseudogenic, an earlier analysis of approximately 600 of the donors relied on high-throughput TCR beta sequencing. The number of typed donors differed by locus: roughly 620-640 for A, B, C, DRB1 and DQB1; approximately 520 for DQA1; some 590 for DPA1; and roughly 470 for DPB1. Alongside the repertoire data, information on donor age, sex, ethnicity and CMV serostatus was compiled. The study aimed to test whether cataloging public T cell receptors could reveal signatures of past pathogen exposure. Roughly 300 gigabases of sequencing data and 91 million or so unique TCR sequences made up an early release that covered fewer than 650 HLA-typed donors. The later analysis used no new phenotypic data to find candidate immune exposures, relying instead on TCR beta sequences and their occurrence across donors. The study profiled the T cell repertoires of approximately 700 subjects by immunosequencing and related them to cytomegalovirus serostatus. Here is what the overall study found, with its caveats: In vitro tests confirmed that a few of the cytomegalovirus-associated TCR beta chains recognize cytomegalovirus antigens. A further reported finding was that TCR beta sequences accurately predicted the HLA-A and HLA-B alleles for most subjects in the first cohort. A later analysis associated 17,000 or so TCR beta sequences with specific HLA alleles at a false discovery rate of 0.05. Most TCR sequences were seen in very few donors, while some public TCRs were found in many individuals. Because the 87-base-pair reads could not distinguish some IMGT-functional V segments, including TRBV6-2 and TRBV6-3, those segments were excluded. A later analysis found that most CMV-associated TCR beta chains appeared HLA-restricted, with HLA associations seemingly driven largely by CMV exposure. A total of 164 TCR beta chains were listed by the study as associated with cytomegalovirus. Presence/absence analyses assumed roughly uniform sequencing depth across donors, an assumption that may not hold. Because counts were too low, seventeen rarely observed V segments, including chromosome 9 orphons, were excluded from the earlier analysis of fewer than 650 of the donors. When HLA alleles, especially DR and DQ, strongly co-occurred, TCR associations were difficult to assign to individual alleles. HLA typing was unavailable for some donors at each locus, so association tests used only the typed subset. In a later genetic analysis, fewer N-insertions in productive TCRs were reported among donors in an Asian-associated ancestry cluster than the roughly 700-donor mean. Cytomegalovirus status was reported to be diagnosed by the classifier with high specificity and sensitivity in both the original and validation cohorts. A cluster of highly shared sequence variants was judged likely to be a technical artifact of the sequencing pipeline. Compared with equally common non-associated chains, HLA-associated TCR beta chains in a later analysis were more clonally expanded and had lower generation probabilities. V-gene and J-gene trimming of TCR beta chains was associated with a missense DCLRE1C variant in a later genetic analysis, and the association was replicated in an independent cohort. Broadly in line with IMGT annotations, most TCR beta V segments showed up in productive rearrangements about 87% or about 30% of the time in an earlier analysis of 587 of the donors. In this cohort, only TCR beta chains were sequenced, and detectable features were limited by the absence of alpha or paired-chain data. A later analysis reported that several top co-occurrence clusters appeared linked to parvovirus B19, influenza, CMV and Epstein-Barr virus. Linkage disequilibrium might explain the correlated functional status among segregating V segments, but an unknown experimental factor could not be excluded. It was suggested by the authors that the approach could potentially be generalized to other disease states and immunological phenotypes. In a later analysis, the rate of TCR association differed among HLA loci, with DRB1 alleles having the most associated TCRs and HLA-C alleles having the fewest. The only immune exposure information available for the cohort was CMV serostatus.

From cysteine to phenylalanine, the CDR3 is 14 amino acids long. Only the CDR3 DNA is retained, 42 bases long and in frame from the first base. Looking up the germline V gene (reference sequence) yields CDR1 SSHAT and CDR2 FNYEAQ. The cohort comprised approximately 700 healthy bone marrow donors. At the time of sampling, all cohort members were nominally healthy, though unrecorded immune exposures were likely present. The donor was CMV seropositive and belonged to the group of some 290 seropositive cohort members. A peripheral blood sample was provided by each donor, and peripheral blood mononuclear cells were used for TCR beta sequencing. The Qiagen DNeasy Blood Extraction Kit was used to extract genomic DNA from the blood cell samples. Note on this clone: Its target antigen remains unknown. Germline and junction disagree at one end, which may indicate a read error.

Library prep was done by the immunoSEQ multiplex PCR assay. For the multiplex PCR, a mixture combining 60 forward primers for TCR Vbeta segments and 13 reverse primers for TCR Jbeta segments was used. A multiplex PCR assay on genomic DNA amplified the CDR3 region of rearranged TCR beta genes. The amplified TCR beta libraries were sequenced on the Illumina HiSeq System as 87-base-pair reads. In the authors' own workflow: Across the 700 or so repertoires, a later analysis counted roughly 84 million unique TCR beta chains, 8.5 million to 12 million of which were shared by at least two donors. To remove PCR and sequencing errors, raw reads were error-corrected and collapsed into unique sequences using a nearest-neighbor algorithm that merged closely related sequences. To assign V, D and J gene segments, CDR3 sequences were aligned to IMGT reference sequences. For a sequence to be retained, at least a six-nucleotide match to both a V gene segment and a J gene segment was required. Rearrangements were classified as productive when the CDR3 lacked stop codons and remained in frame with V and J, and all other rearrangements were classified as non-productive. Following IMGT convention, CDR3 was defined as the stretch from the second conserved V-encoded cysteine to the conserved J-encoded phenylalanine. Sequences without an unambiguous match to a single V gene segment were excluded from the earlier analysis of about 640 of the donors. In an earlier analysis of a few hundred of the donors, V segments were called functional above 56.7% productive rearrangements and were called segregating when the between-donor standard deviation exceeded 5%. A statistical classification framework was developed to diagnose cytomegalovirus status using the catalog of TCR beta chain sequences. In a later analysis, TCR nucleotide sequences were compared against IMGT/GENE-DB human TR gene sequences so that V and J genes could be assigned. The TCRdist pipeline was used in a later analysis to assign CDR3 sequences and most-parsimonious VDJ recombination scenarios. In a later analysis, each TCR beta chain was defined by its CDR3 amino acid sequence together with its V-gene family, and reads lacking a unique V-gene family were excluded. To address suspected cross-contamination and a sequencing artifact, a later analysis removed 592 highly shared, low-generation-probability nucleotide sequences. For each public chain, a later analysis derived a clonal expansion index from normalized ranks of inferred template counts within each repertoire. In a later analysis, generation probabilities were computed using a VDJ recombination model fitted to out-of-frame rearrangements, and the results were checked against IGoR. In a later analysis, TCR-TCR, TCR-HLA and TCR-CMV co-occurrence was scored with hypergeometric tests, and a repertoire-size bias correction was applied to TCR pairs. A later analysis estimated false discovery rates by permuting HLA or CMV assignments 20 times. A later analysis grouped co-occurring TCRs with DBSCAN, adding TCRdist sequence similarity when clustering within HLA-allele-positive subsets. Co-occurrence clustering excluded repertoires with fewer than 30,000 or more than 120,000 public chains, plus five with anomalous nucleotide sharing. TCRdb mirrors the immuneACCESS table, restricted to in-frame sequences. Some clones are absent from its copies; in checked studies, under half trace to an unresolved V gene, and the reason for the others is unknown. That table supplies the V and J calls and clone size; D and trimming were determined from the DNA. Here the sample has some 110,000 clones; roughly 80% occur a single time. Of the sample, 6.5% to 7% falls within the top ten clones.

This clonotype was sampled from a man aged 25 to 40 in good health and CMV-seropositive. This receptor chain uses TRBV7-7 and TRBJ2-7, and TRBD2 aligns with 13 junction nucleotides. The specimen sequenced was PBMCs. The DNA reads TGTGCTAGCAGCCCACTAGCGGGGGGGTACGAGCAGTACTTC. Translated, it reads CASSPLAGGYEQYF.